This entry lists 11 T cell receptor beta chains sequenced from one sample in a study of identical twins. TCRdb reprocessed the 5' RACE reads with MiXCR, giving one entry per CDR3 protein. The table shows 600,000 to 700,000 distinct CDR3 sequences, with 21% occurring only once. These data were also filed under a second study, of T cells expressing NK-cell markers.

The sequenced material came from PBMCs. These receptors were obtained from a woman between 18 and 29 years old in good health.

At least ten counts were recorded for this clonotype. CDR3 sequence: CASSLEANSGANVLTF. The CDR3 DNA reads TGCGCCAGCAGCTTGGAAGCAAACTCTGGGGCCAACGTCCTGACTTTC. The chain recombines TRBV5-1 with TRBJ2-6; D is unresolved. V was cut by 0 bases and J by 0 bases, with 7 bases left in between. This CDR3 region has 16 residues. Germline values: CDR1 SGHRS, CDR2 YFSETQ.

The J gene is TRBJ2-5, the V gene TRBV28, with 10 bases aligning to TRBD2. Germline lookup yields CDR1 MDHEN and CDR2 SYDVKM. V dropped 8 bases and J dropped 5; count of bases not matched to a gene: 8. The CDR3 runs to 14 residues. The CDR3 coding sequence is TGTGCCAGCGGACTAGCGGTTCTAGGGGAGACCCAGTACTTC. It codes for CASGLAVLGETQYF.

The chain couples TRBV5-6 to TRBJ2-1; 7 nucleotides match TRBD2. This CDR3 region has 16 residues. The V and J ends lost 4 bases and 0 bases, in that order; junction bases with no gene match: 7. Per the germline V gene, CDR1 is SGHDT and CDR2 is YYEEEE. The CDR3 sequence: CASSQRGPSSYNEQFF. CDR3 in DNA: TGTGCCAGCAGCCAGCGGGGCCCTAGCTCCTACAATGAGCAGTTCTTC.

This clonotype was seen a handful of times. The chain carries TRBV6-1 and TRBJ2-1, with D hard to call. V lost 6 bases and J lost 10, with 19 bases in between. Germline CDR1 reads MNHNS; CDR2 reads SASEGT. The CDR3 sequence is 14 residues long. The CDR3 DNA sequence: TGTGCCAGCAGCCAGGAACACCAATACCAAGAGCAGTTCTTC. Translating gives CASSQEHQYQEQFF.

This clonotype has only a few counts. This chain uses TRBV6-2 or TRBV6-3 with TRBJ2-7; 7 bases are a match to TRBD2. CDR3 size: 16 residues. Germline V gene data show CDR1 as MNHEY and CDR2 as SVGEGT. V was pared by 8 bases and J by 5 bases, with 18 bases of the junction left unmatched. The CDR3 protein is CASHPRREARLDEQYF. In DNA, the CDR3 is TGTGCCAGCCACCCCCGACGGGAGGCGCGACTGGACGAGCAGTACTTC.

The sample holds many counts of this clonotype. DNA of the CDR3: TGTGCCAGCAGCGTTTTAGGGGACGCTCCGAACACTGAAGCTTTCTTT. It encodes CASSVLGDAPNTEAFF. The chain carries TRBV9 and TRBJ1-1; weak D call: TRBD1 (5 bases). V was clipped by 2 bases and J by 1 base, with 15 bases between them. Germline V CDR1 and CDR2: SGDLS, YYNGEE. CDR3 length: 16 amino acids.

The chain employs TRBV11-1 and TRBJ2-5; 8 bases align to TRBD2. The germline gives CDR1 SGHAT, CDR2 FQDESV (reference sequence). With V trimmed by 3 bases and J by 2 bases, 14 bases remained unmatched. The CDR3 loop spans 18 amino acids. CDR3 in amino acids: CASSFGARGREGQETQYF. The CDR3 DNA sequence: TGTGCCAGCAGCTTTGGTGCCAGGGGCCGGGAGGGACAAGAGACCCAGTACTTC.

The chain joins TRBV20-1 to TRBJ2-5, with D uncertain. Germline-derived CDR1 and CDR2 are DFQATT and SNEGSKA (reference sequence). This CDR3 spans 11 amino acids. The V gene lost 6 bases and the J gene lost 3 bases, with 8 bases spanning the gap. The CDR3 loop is CSARAEETQYF. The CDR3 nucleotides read TGCAGTGCCCGGGCCGAAGAGACCCAGTACTTC.

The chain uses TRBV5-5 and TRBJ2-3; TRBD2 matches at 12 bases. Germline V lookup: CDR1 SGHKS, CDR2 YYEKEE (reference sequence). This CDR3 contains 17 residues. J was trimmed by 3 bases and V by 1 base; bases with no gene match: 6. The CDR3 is CASSLRSLAGGTDTQYF. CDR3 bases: TGTGCCAGCAGCTTGAGGTCACTAGCGGGAGGAACAGATACGCAGTATTTT.

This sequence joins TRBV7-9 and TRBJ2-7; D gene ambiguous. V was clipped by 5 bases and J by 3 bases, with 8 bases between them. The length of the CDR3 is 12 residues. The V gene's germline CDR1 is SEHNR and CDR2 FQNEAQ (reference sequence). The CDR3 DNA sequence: TGTGCCAGCAGCCATGACCACTACGAGCAGTACTTC. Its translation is CASSHDHYEQYF.

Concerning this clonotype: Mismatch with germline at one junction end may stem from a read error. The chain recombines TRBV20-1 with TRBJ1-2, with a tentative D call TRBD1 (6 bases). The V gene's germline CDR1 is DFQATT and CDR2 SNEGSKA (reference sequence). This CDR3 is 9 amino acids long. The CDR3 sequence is CSASSRGPF. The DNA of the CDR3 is TGCAGTGCTAGTTCCCGGGGGCCCTTC.